The present entry profiles one T cell receptor beta chain with its context. Time point defined: after dendritic cell vaccination, including at tumor progression/relapse. The entry originates in a study of glioma-infiltrating T cells after dendritic cell vaccination. The data were produced by immunoSEQ multiplex PCR, yet TCRdb's version contains in-frame clones alone and is incomplete. The sample contains tens of thousands of clones, more than 75% of which appear only once. This TCR derives from a human donor with glioblastoma. Sequencing was performed on blood, taken after dendritic cell vaccination.

CDR3 DNA sequence: TGTGCCAGTAGTATAGTCGGAAGGGGGCATCAGCCCCAGCATTTT. This codes for CASSIVGRGHQPQHF. The chain is built from TRBV19 and TRBJ1-5; 7 nucleotides match TRBD1. V lost 1 base, J lost 5 bases, and 5 bases stayed unmatched. This CDR3 comprises 15 residues. In germline, CDR1 is LNHDA, CDR2 SQIVND (reference sequence).